The T cell receptor (beta chain) under discussion was sequenced for a study of control samples from healthy donors and cancer patients (dated by TCRdb to the early 2020s). Including the terminal cysteine and phenylalanine, the CDR3 comprises 13 residues. The kept DNA is CDR3 alone, 39 bases in frame from the first base. Deletion took 4 bases off V and 1 base off J, with a span of 8 bases between the germline ends. CDR1 SNHLY and CDR2 FYNNEI were looked up in the germline V gene. The method behind the library was the immunoSEQ multiplex PCR assay. Here the immuneACCESS table is served through TCRdb, limited to in-frame sequences with V and J called. Missing clones are a known gap in these copies; in checked studies unresolved V genes cover under half, and the rest lacks a known reason. For this sample the table gives 130,000 or so clones, of which 90% were detected only once. The top ten clonotypes cover around 2.3% of the sample.

With regard to this clone: Its target antigen remains unknown. No base-level quality is on record; no much larger clone is a single base apart.

The sequenced sample was blood. In this chain, TRBV2 is recombined with TRBJ2-7, with the D gene call left open. This receptor was obtained from a man between 40 and 49 years old in good health. The CDR3 has the sequence CASSVKGSYEQYF. The nucleotide sequence is TGTGCCAGCAGTGTCAAGGGATCCTACGAGCAGTACTTC.